This TCR beta chain originates from a study of blood T cells in healthy people across ages. General study points: In older individuals, TCR beta diversity per million T cells was lower, falling roughly linearly with age.

Points on this clonotype: What it binds is not known.

At least 5 micrograms of total RNA were extracted per sample. CDR3 length: 17 amino acids. V trimming: 1 base; J trimming: 2 bases; junction bases outside the gene matches: 4. From germline, CDR1 is SEHNR and CDR2 FQNEAQ (reference sequence). It was with a sample-barcoded 5' primer and a J-beta primer mix that a second PCR of roughly 6 to 11 cycles was run. Per sample, CDR3-containing paired-end reads numbered at least 2.5 million. TCRdb re-analysed the 5' RACE reads in MiXCR, keeping a single row per CDR3 protein. The profile shows 870,000 or so distinct CDR3 sequences, around 26% of them singletons.

This chain links TRBV7-9 with TRBJ2-2, with 10 bases fitting TRBD2. The origin of this receptor is an elderly woman in good health. Sequences were obtained from blood. CDR3 sequence (DNA): TGTGCCAGCAGCTTAGGAGCGGGGGGGCACAACACCGGGGAGCTGTTTTTT. Amino acids: CASSLGAGGHNTGELFF.